These 21 T cell receptor beta chains originate from one sample sequenced in a study of beta chain features in type 1 diabetes. Expressed TCRB transcripts were sequenced after all isolated RNA was converted to cDNA. TCRdb keeps only in-frame clones here, not all; method: immunoSEQ multiplex PCR. Counted here are 350,000 to 400,000 clones, approximately 16% occurring once; the ten biggest clones make up approximately 0.02%. The sample comprised naive CD4+ T cells from blood. The receptor source for this set is a woman aged 18-29 years in good health.

The chain uses TRBV30 and TRBJ2-3; a weak D match, TRBD1 (6 bases). Germline loops: CDR1 GTSNPN, CDR2 SVGIG (reference sequence). V lost 3 bases to trimming and J lost 4 bases, with 11 bases between them. This CDR3 comprises 13 residues. This CDR3 reads CAWSRQDPDTQYF. In DNA, the CDR3 is TGTGCCTGGAGCCGACAGGACCCAGATACGCAGTATTTT.

This rearrangement joins TRBV6-6 to TRBJ2-5, with 8 bases lining up with TRBD1. V shed 5 bases and J 5 bases; nucleotides not matched to a gene: 7. The germline V gene encodes CDR1 MNHNY and CDR2 SVGAGI (reference sequence). The CDR3 is 14 amino acids. The CDR3: CASSPTGGAETQYF. The CDR3 nucleotides read TGTGCCAGCAGTCCCACAGGGGGTGCGGAGACCCAGTACTTC.

This clone turned up a few times. The genes are TRBV4-1 and TRBJ1-5, with TRBD1 identical over 8 bases. Germline V gene lookup returns CDR1 MGHRA and CDR2 YSYEKL. The CDR3 extends over 17 amino acids. Trimming cost V 0 bases and J 1 base; bases outside gene matches: 5. The CDR3 DNA reads as TGCGCCAGCAGCCAAGATTCTAACAGGGGGAGCAATCAGCCCCAGCATTTT. Translation gives CASSQDSNRGSNQPQHF.

This chain links TRBV5-4 with TRBJ2-2; 14 bases match TRBD2. Germline V gene lookup returns CDR1 SGHNT and CDR2 YYREEE (reference sequence). V dropped 4 bases and J dropped 0; count of bases not matched to a gene: 5. The CDR3 runs 18 residues. DNA for the CDR3: TGTGCCAGCAGCACGGGACTAGCGGGAGCCTCGAACACCGGGGAGCTGTTTTTT. This encodes CASSTGLAGASNTGELFF. Together with reference TRBV5-4 and TRBJ2-2, the CDR3 gives the full variable domain: ETGVTQSPTHLIKTRGQQVTLRCSSQSGHNTVSWYQQALGQGPQFIFQYYREEENGRGNFPPRFSGLQFPNYSSELNVNALELDDSALYLCASSTGLAGASNTGELFFGEGSRLTVL.

This clone was counted between two and nine times. The rearrangement uses TRBV30 and TRBJ2-1; 10 bases agree with TRBD1. This CDR3 has 17 residues. Trimming removed 4 bases from V and 3 bases from J; junction bases left unmatched: 12. CDR1 GTSNPN and CDR2 SVGIG come from the germline V gene (reference sequence). CDR3 in amino acids: CAWIPGTGALHYNEQFF. CDR3 coding DNA: TGTGCCTGGATCCCTGGGACAGGGGCACTCCACTACAATGAGCAGTTCTTC.

Worth noting for this clone: Other DNA sequences in the sample encode the same CDR3. The V call is TRBV5-4, the J call TRBJ1-1; 8 bases match TRBD1. V was clipped by 2 bases and J by 0 bases; unmatched bases: 0. This CDR3 comprises 14 residues. Germline assignment: CDR1 SGHNT and CDR2 YYREEE (reference sequence). This CDR3 is CASSLQGVNTEAFF. In nucleotides, the CDR3 is TGTGCCAGCAGCTTACAGGGGGTGAACACTGAAGCTTTCTTT.

V gene TRBV7-2 combines with J gene TRBJ2-7; D remains unclear. Per the germline V gene, CDR1 is SGHTA and CDR2 is FQGNSA. The CDR3 covers 15 residues. Trimming left V 2 bases short and J 3 bases short, with 14 bases between. The CDR3 DNA is TGTGCCAGCAGCTTAACCCTAGTCAGTGTCTACGAGCAGTACTTC. Protein sequence: CASSLTLVSVYEQYF.

This clone was detected a few times. The V gene is TRBV28, the J gene TRBJ2-1; 7 bases are a match to TRBD2. J was trimmed by 2 bases and V by 1 base; bases with no gene match: 5. This CDR3 has 16 amino acids. Per the germline V gene, CDR1 is MDHEN and CDR2 is SYDVKM. CDR3 loop: CASSLSAGAPYNEQFF. CDR3 sequence (DNA): TGTGCCAGCAGTTTATCGGCGGGAGCACCCTACAATGAGCAGTTCTTC.

The V and J genes are TRBV5-4 and TRBJ2-3, with 12 positions matching TRBD2. The CDR3 is 17 amino acids. Trimming took 4 bases from V and 3 from J; bases not matched to a gene: 9. Germline V gene data show CDR1 as SGHNT and CDR2 as YYREEE (reference sequence). The CDR3 sequence is CASSPAPTSGSTDTQYF. The CDR3 DNA follows: TGTGCCAGCAGCCCGGCGCCGACTAGCGGGAGTACAGATACGCAGTATTTT.

This clone was seen only a few times. This chain connects TRBV18 to TRBJ2-5; no reliable D call. V shed 4 bases and J shed 2 bases, with 8 bases lying between them. Germline-derived CDR1 and CDR2 are KGHSH and LQKENI. CDR3 length: 13 amino acids. The CDR3 sequence is CASSLTRQETQYF. The CDR3 DNA is TGTGCCAGCTCACTTACCCGGCAAGAGACCCAGTACTTC. The complete variable domain, with remaining parts taken from reference TRBV18 and TRBJ2-5, reads NAGVMQNPRHLVRRRGQEARLRCSPMKGHSHVYWYRQLPEEGLKFMVYLQKENIIDESGMPKERFSAEFPKEGPSILRIQQVVRGDSAAYFCASSLTRQETQYFGPGTRLLVL.

This clone was counted a few times. The chain has TRBV11-2 and TRBJ2-7; D is perhaps TRBD2 (6 bases). Germline V gene data show CDR1 as SGHAT and CDR2 as FQNNGV. Trimming removed 0 bases at V and 2 bases at J, with 11 bases between. The CDR3 runs to 15 residues. The CDR3 DNA reads as TGTGCCAGCAGCTTAGAGGGGGGACTCCCCTACGAGCAGTACTTC. It codes for CASSLEGGLPYEQYF.

This clone was recorded a few times. This sample also contains other DNA sequences that code for the same CDR3. The chain carries TRBV27 and TRBJ2-7, with 10 bases lining up with TRBD2. The CDR3 is 14 residues long. CDR1 and CDR2 (germline): MNHEY, SMNVEV (reference sequence). V trimming: 4 bases; J trimming: 1 base; junction bases outside the gene matches: 1. The CDR3 region is CASSWTSGSYEQYF. The CDR3 DNA reads TGTGCCAGCAGTTGGACTAGCGGTTCCTACGAGCAGTACTTC.

V is TRBV19 and J is TRBJ1-2, with 9 bases lining up with TRBD1. Germline-derived CDR1 and CDR2 are LNHDA and SQIVND (reference sequence). V dropped 5 bases and J dropped 6; count of bases not matched to a gene: 10. This CDR3 region has 15 residues. The CDR3 here is CASSSPGQGSNGYTF. In nucleotides, the CDR3 is TGTGCCAGTAGTTCTCCGGGACAGGGTTCGAATGGCTACACCTTC.

J is TRBJ2-3 and V is TRBV11-1, with D possibly matching TRBD1 (6 bases). Germline CDR1 is SGHAT and CDR2 is FQDESV (reference sequence). V was trimmed by 1 base and J by 1 base, leaving 9 bases between them. This CDR3 region has 15 residues. The CDR3 loop reads CASSLVTGGTDTQYF. The CDR3 DNA is TGTGCCAGCAGCTTAGTGACAGGAGGCACAGATACGCAGTATTTT.

V gene TRBV27 combines with J gene TRBJ1-1, with 8 bases lining up with TRBD1. Trimming at V came to 4 bases and at J to 10 bases, leaving 5 bases not matched to a gene. The CDR3 loop spans 12 amino acids. Germline assignment: CDR1 MNHEY and CDR2 SMNVEV (reference sequence). Here the CDR3 reads CASSYLDRGAFF. DNA for the CDR3: TGTGCCAGCAGTTATCTCGACAGGGGAGCTTTCTTT.

The chain combines TRBV29-1 with TRBJ2-6; D is unresolved. The CDR3 extends over 12 amino acids. The germline gives CDR1 SQVTM, CDR2 ANQGSEA. V was pared by 7 bases and J by 1 base, with 5 bases between. Here the CDR3 reads CSALSGANVLTF. Here the CDR3 DNA reads TGCAGCGCTCTGTCTGGGGCCAACGTCCTGACTTTC.

This clone was counted once. The chain links TRBV29-1 to TRBJ2-5, with 8 bases fitting TRBD1. CDR3 length equals 12 residues. CDR1 is SQVTM, CDR2 ANQGSEA, per germline. The V gene end was trimmed by 6 bases and the J gene end by 5 bases; junction bases not matched to a gene: 5. The CDR3 DNA sequence: TGCAGCGTGACAGGGGCTGGGGAGACCCAGTACTTC. This codes for CSVTGAGETQYF.

As concerns this clone: This sample includes further DNA sequences coding for the same CDR3. The gene calls are TRBV30 and TRBJ1-5; D remains unclear. CDR3 length: 13 residues. The ends were cut back, 4 bases at V and 0 bases at J, with 7 bases in the middle. Germline CDR1 is GTSNPN and CDR2 is SVGIG (reference sequence). For the CDR3, the DNA is TGTGCCTGGACGACTGATAGCAATCAGCCCCAGCATTTT. Translated, it gives CAWTTDSNQPQHF.

The J gene is TRBJ1-1, the V gene TRBV5-1; 8 positions agree with TRBD1. CDR1 SGHRS and CDR2 YFSETQ come from the germline V gene. CDR3 length equals 14 residues. Germline trimming cut 4 bases from V and 3 bases from J; bases unmatched to any gene: 5. This CDR3 is CASSTTTGDTEAFF. The CDR3 DNA sequence: TGCGCCAGCAGCACGACGACAGGGGACACTGAAGCTTTCTTT.

This rearrangement joins TRBV19 to TRBJ2-1; TRBD2 matches at 8 bases. Trimming removed 4 bases from V and 3 bases from J; junction bases left unmatched: 5. Germline-derived CDR1 and CDR2 are LNHDA and SQIVND (reference sequence). The CDR3 contains 15 residues. CDR3 region: CASSTSGSNYNEQFF. The CDR3 nucleotides are TGTGCCAGTAGTACTAGCGGGTCTAACTACAATGAGCAGTTCTTC.

This clone was detected only a few times. The gene calls are TRBV9 and TRBJ2-3; TRBD1 matches 10 bases. V trimming: 6 bases; J trimming: 5 bases; junction bases outside the gene matches: 6. The CDR3 covers 14 residues. Germline V gives CDR1 SGDLS, CDR2 YYNGEE. The CDR3 DNA is TGTGCCAGCACCCGTGACAGGGGGCGAGATACGCAGTATTTT. It encodes CASTRDRGRDTQYF.